Each of the 19 T cell receptor beta chains below was sequenced from the same sample in a study of radiotherapy plus CTLA-4 blockade in lung cancer (dated by TCRdb to 2017 to 2018). The library was built by means of the immunoSEQ multiplex PCR assay. TCRdb limited this immuneACCESS table to in-frame rearrangements with V and J called. A share of clones is missing; checked studies link under half to unresolved V genes, and the rest is unexplained. For this sample there are approximately 81,000 clones; about 78% appear just once. The ten largest make up 3.5% to 4.5% of the sample. Sequencing used peripheral blood, obtained from a patient treated with radiotherapy plus ipilimumab. The source of these receptors is a human donor with non-small cell lung cancer who had a partial response to radiotherapy plus ipilimumab. Some clones in this sample may be carry-over from other donors' samples.

This rearrangement joins TRBV10-2 to TRBJ2-7, with 7 nucleotides matching TRBD2. V lost 2 bases, J lost 0 bases, and 4 bases stayed unmatched. In germline, CDR1 is WSHSY, CDR2 SAAADI. This CDR3 spans 15 amino acids. The CDR3 spells CASSEAERDSYEQYF. The CDR3 region has the DNA TGCGCCAGCAGTGAGGCGGAGCGGGACTCCTACGAGCAGTACTTC.

This chain uses TRBV7-8 with TRBJ2-1; no definite D call. V dropped 5 bases and J dropped 3 bases, with 11 bases sitting between them. The CDR3 length is 14 residues. CDR1 and CDR2 from the germline V gene are SGHVS and FQNEAQ. The CDR3 sequence: CASSLAELYNEQFF. CDR3 DNA sequence: TGTGCCAGCAGCCTGGCGGAGCTCTACAATGAGCAGTTCTTC.

This clone was recorded once. This chain connects TRBV5-6 to TRBJ2-5; D is ambiguous. The germline gives CDR1 SGHDT, CDR2 YYEEEE. This CDR3 comprises 14 residues. V was clipped by 2 bases and J by 1 base, with 9 bases between them. CDR3 nucleotides: TGTGCCAGCAGCTTTGTAAGTAGCCAAGAGACCCAGTACTTC. Translating it yields CASSFVSSQETQYF.

This chain connects TRBV30 to TRBJ2-2; TRBD2 agrees at 7 bases. The CDR3 loop spans 14 amino acids. Trimming cost V 4 bases and J 7 bases; bases outside gene matches: 9. The germline CDR1 and CDR2 sequences are GTSNPN and SVGIG (reference sequence). The CDR3 region has the DNA TGTGCCTGGATGGGGGGGAGAGGTATCGGGGAGCTGTTTTTT. As protein: CAWMGGRGIGELFF.

The chain combines TRBV6-5 with TRBJ2-7; 8 bases are shared with TRBD1. V lost 6 bases to trimming and J lost 7 bases; unmatched junction nucleotides: 8. Germline V gene data show CDR1 as MNHEY and CDR2 as SVGAGI. This CDR3 contains 13 residues. In DNA, the CDR3 is TGTGCCAGCAGAAAAGGACAGGGCTTGGAGCAGTACTTC. As protein: CASRKGQGLEQYF.

In nucleotides, the CDR3 is TGCGCCAGCAGCGCCAGGGAGAACACTGAAGCTTTCTTT. This sequence encodes CASSARENTEAFF. This chain links TRBV5-1 with TRBJ1-1, with D possibly being TRBD1 (5 bases). This CDR3 contains 13 residues. The germline CDR1 and CDR2 sequences are SGHRS and YFSETQ. V lost 4 bases, J lost 1 base, and 8 bases lay in between. The full variable domain, in which reference TRBV5-1 and TRBJ1-1 provide the parts outside the CDR3, is KAGVTQTPRYLIKTRGQQVTLSCSPISGHRSVSWYQQTPGQGLQFLFEYFSETQRNKGNFPGRFSGRQFSNSRSEMNVSTLELGDSALYLCASSARENTEAFFGQGTRLTVV.

The gene calls are TRBV7-9 and TRBJ1-5; TRBD1 matches at 7 bases. Looked up from germline, CDR1 is SEHNR and CDR2 is FQNEAQ (reference sequence). The CDR3 covers 16 residues. Trimming removed 5 bases from V and 4 bases from J; junction bases left unmatched: 11. The CDR3 protein is CASSQGGQLDNQPQHF. The DNA of the CDR3 is TGTGCCAGCAGCCAAGGGGGACAGTTGGATAATCAGCCCCAGCATTTT.

The CDR3 here is CASSMRDHNEQFF. The CDR3, as DNA: TGTGCCAGTAGTATGCGCGATCACAATGAGCAGTTCTTC. V gene TRBV19 combines with J gene TRBJ2-1; D ambiguous. This CDR3 contains 13 residues. Per germline, CDR1 LNHDA and CDR2 SQIVND (reference sequence). Trimming took off 3 bases at V and 5 bases at J, with 8 bases between the two ends. Combining the CDR3 with reference TRBV19 and TRBJ2-1 gives the whole variable domain DGGITQSPKYLFRKEGQNVTLSCEQNLNHDAMYWYRQDPGQGLRLIYYSQIVNDFQKGDIAEGYSVSREKKESFPLTVTSAQKNPTAFYLCASSMRDHNEQFFGPGTRLTVL.

The CDR3 protein is CASRSAAGNEQFF. Here the CDR3 DNA reads TGCGCCAGCAGGAGTGCCGCCGGCAATGAGCAGTTCTTC. This rearrangement joins TRBV10-1 to TRBJ2-1; D not certain. The CDR3 is 13 residues long. From germline, CDR1 is WNHNN and CDR2 SYGVQD (reference sequence). V shed 6 bases and J shed 6 bases, with 12 bases lying between them.

The chain has TRBV7-9 and TRBJ1-6; no reliable D call. The CDR3 is 16 amino acids. Trimming left V 5 bases short and J 2 bases short, with 13 bases between. CDR1 and CDR2 (germline): SEHNR, FQNEAQ (reference sequence). CDR3 protein: CASSPSAGTYNSPLHF. The CDR3 region has the DNA TGTGCCAGCAGCCCTTCAGCGGGAACCTATAATTCACCCCTCCACTTT.

The chain combines TRBV28 with TRBJ1-6; a possible D gene is TRBD1 (5 bases). The V and J ends lost 4 bases and 8 bases respectively, with 18 bases between them. This CDR3 is built from 16 residues. Looked up from germline, CDR1 is MDHEN and CDR2 is SYDVKM. The CDR3 reads CASSYLVAGRDSPLHF. CDR3 coding DNA: TGTGCCAGCAGTTACCTCGTCGCAGGGAGGGATTCACCCCTCCACTTT.

The CDR3 protein is CASSLSGRSDTGELFF. CDR3 nucleotide sequence: TGCGCCAGCAGCTTGTCCGGGAGGAGCGACACCGGGGAGCTGTTTTTT. The J gene is TRBJ2-2, the V gene TRBV5-1, with TRBD2 identical over 7 bases. Trimming cost V 1 base and J 3 bases; bases outside gene matches: 6. There are 16 residues in the CDR3. The germline V gene encodes CDR1 SGHRS and CDR2 YFSETQ. The complete variable domain, with remaining parts taken from reference TRBV5-1 and TRBJ2-2, reads KAGVTQTPRYLIKTRGQQVTLSCSPISGHRSVSWYQQTPGQGLQFLFEYFSETQRNKGNFPGRFSGRQFSNSRSEMNVSTLELGDSALYLCASSLSGRSDTGELFFGEGSRLTVL.

The rearrangement links TRBV23-1 to TRBJ2-2; perhaps TRBD2 as D (6 bases). TRBV23-1 is an ORF, with its function uncertain. This CDR3 comprises 16 residues. With 7 bases removed from V and 5 bases from J, the gap between germline ends came to 20 bases. The CDR3 spells CASNHLGGLGTGELFF. CDR3 coding DNA: TGCGCCAGCAACCACTTGGGGGGACTGGGGACCGGGGAGCTGTTTTTT.

The J gene is TRBJ1-5, the V gene TRBV11-2; no clear D gene. V was clipped by 2 bases and J by 4 bases, with 6 bases between them. Germline values: CDR1 SGHAT, CDR2 FQNNGV. This CDR3 has 13 residues. The CDR3 coding sequence is TGTGCCAGCAGCTTAAGAGAGAATCAGCCCCAGCATTTT. Translated, it gives CASSLRENQPQHF.

The J gene is TRBJ1-6, the V gene TRBV5-6; TRBD1 matches at 7 bases. CDR3 length: 16 residues. CDR1 and CDR2 (germline): SGHDT, YYEEEE. V shed 4 bases, J shed 0 bases, and the junction held 4 bases outside the gene matches. The CDR3 sequence is CASSPGDSSYNSPLHF. The CDR3 DNA follows: TGTGCCAGCAGCCCAGGGGACAGCTCCTATAATTCACCCCTCCACTTT.

V is TRBV27 and J is TRBJ1-6; TRBD1 might be the D (6 bases). This CDR3 comprises 15 residues. Germline V gene sequence: CDR1 MNHEY, CDR2 SMNVEV (reference sequence). Trimming stripped 6 bases from V and 7 bases from J, with 16 bases between. In DNA form, the CDR3 reads TGTGCCAGCAGCCCGAGGAGGGGGGGAAATTCACCCCTCCACTTT. Protein: CASSPRRGGNSPLHF.

Turning to this clone: This likely reflects a read error, since a far larger clone is one base away. No conserved phenylalanine or tryptophan is present at the end of the CDR3, so a read error is the likely explanation. The chain employs TRBV6-1 and TRBJ2-7, with TRBD1 matching 11 bases. Germline values: CDR1 MNHNS, CDR2 SASEGT. The CDR3 has 15 residues. The V and J ends lost 5 bases and 7 bases, in that order; junction bases with no gene match: 10. The CDR3 spells CASSPADRGLWEQYL. The CDR3 region has the DNA TGTGCCAGCAGTCCTGCGGACAGGGGGCTGTGGGAGCAGTACCTC.

V usage is TRBV19 and J usage is TRBJ2-1; 8 nucleotides line up with TRBD2. CDR3 length: 18 residues. The V gene end was trimmed by 3 bases and the J gene end by 0 bases; junction bases not matched to a gene: 10. In germline, CDR1 is LNHDA, CDR2 SQIVND (reference sequence). In DNA form, the CDR3 reads TGTGCCAGTAGTATCACTAGCGGAGGGGTAGGCTCCTACAATGAGCAGTTCTTC. It yields the protein CASSITSGGVGSYNEQFF.

This clone was recorded once. This chain uses TRBV9 with TRBJ1-6, with D possibly matching TRBD1 (5 bases). The CDR3 is 13 residues long. Deletions cut 4 bases from V and 11 bases from J, with 13 bases between. CDR1 is SGDLS and CDR2 is YYNGEE in the germline V gene. CDR3 amino acids: CASSLRPGAPLHF. The CDR3, as DNA: TGTGCCAGCAGCTTACGGCCGGGGGCACCCCTCCACTTT.